This T cell receptor (beta chain) came from a study of Ad26.COV2.S vaccination and SARS-CoV-2 variants. Study in general: By the intramuscular route, Ad26.COV2.S was given once, or twice 56 days apart.

Study-wide results and caveats: Total T cell responses may have been underestimated by the TCR breadth and depth analyses.

Treatment specified: approximately 18 received Ad26.COV2.S at low or high dose, single or two shots; several received placebo; per-sample allocation not given. The investigators took samples on day 63 after the first vaccine or placebo injection. To note about this clone: Its antigen is undetermined.

Clones were read by immunoSEQ multiplex PCR, and TCRdb kept only the in-frame ones, dropping some. This sample carries 350,000 to 600,000 clones, about 88% of them seen once, and the ten largest clones take about 1.7%. The CDR3 totals 19 residues. V shed 4 bases, J shed 0 bases, and the junction held 11 bases outside the gene matches. Germline V gene lookup returns CDR1 LNHDA and CDR2 SQIVND (reference sequence). This chain links TRBV19 with TRBJ2-3, with 12 bases aligning to TRBD2. The sequence came from a person aged 18-65 years who received the Ad26.COV2.S COVID-19 vaccine or a placebo. The material sequenced was peripheral blood, taken in a trial of Ad26.COV2.S vaccine versus placebo. CDR3 bases: TGTGCCAGTAGTACACCCCCGGGACTAGCGGGTTATAGCACAGATACGCAGTATTTT. It codes for CASSTPPGLAGYSTDTQYF.